This T cell receptor beta chain was obtained from a study of CD8 T cells in Susac syndrome (dated by TCRdb to between 2019 and 2020). For the wider study: Among the Susac syndrome patients who were sequenced, clinically active disease was present in about six and clinical remission was observed in 8 or 9. The clonality of the CD8+ T cell repertoire was compared across approximately eleven healthy donors, 14 Susac syndrome patients and around 16 multiple sclerosis patients. Susac syndrome patients were therapy-naive, on corticosteroids (some also receiving IVIg), or on IVIg alone at blood withdrawal. Repertoire sequencing was used to test whether CD8+ T cell activation and differentiation in Susac syndrome was antigen driven.

The CDR3 has 13 amino acids, counting the end cysteine and phenylalanine. Here the CDR3 DNA is all that survives: 39 bases in frame from base 1. V is trimmed back by 6 bases and J by 10 bases, and the junction contains 6 bases that no gene match accounts for. The germline V gene (reference sequence) provides CDR1 MNHEY and CDR2 SMNVEV. RNA was extracted with the RNeasy kit and roughly 0.45 to 1 ug was reverse transcribed using random hexamers. The immunoSEQ multiplex PCR assay, covering 54 Vbeta and 13 Jbeta segments, was used to amplify TCR beta CDR3 regions. PCR amplification bias was corrected by using a synthetic template baseline for primer optimization and computational correction. On the study's bioinformatics: Only productive sequences were kept, with reads annotated to V, D and J genes according to IMGT and analyzed in immunoSEQ Analyzer. To calculate clonality, Shannon entropy was normalized by log2 of the number of productive unique sequences and then subtracted from one. For each patient and control, public and private clones were evaluated among the 100 most prevalent clones. A clone was defined as Susac-specific if it was absent from the healthy and MS cohorts, from about 1,100 published viral clones and from other ImmuneACCESS disease sequences. TCRdb redid the processing of the public reads, applying fastp at Q25 and MiXCR, and retained in-frame beta chains. A single entry per CDR3 protein holds the most common genes and DNA from its merged rows. The V and J calls, along with clone size, are taken from TCRdb and not from the paper's own processing. Within this sample are approximately 190,000 distinct CDR3 sequences, with roughly 94% of them counted one time only. The biggest ten clones account for about 0.15% of the sample.

High-throughput TCR beta sequencing profiled peripheral blood CD8+ and CD4+ T cells from healthy donors, Susac syndrome patients and multiple sclerosis patients. Susac syndrome patients met recently defined diagnostic criteria for definite or probable disease. Bulk CD8+ and CD4+ T cells were purified by magnetic negative isolation, while CD8+ TEMRA cells were enriched using FACS. Blood was drawn into EDTA tubes, processed within 24 hours, and PBMCs were isolated by density gradient centrifugation. PBMCs destined for TCR sequencing were cryopreserved in liquid nitrogen and later thawed in a 37 °C water bath. A purity of at least 90% was achieved for sorted or isolated CD4+, CD8+ and CD8+ TEMRA cells. A remark on this clonotype: What antigen it recognizes has not been identified. The input lacks base qualities; no much larger clone sits a single base away.

Study-level results and caveats: The number of individuals in the TCR sequencing and HLA analysis was recognized as being relatively small. Susac syndrome CD8+ repertoires showed clonal expansion, highest in CD8+ TEMRA cells and greater in clinically active than remitting patients. Looking at Susac-specific public clones, the researchers identified fewer than 20 in the total CD8+ repertoire and about 5 in the CD8+ TEMRA repertoire.

Sequencing input: CD8+ T cells from PBMCs. The clonotype originates from a human donor with Susac syndrome. This sequence uses TRBV27 and TRBJ2-1, and 10 bases in between align with TRBD2. This receptor has the CDR3 CASSGGLAREQFF. The sequenced DNA: TGTGCCAGCAGCGGGGGACTAGCGAGAGAGCAGTTCTTC.